This entry describes one T cell receptor beta chain. Antigen specificity is unknown. Germline is not matched at one junction end, which may reflect a read error. Ineligible for inclusion were patients with other autoimmune diseases, uncontrolled infections, pregnancy or lactation. Establishment of the diagnosis relied upon clinical symptoms, serum thyroxine, TRAb, thyroid ultrasound and orbital computed tomography. This sample is part of a study of Graves' ophthalmopathy and Graves' hyperthyroidism. The authors amplified TCR beta CDR3 regions from RNA transcripts. RT-PCR in the first round used HTBI primers; a second-round multiplex PCR followed. MiXCR, run by TCRdb on the multiplex PCR reads, gives a single entry per CDR3 protein. This table has around 400,000 distinct CDR3 sequences, about 21% appearing once. Per the germline V gene, CDR1 is LNHDA and CDR2 is SQIVND (reference sequence). The CDR3 length is 15 residues.

Study-level findings and limits: Also, most clonotypes expanded in the thyroid above 0.001 frequency appeared in blood.

Source material: peripheral blood. The rearrangement links TRBV19 to TRBJ1-5; 11 bases are shared with TRBD1. The receptor's source is a woman between 18 and 29 years old with stable Graves' hyperthyroidism. CDR3 nucleotide sequence: TGTGCCAGTAGTGCCGGACAGGGGGCGAGACAGCCCCAGGATTTT. Amino acid sequence: CASSAGQGARQPQDF. Drawing the rest from reference TRBV19 and TRBJ1-5, the complete variable domain is DGGITQSPKYLFRKEGQNVTLSCEQNLNHDAMYWYRQDPGQGLRLIYYSQIVNDFQKGDIAEGYSVSREKKESFPLTVTSAQKNPTAFYLCASSAGQGARQPQDFGDGTRLSIL.